Below are 8 T cell receptor beta chains sequenced from a single sample in a study of CD8+ T cells in alopecia areata. Treatment in this sample: oral pan-JAK inhibitor, 5-10 mg twice daily. cDNA prepared by RNA extraction and subsequent reverse transcription served as the template for sequencing. TCRdb's table, derived via immunoSEQ multiplex PCR, lists solely in-frame clones and lacks some. The sample lists some 150,000 clones, 50% to 65% occurring once. The material sequenced was CD8+ T cells sorted from blood, taken at week 4, from a patient treated with tofacitinib. The source of these receptors is a human donor with alopecia areata.

This chain joins TRBV15 and TRBJ1-4; D is undetermined. CDR1 is LNHNV, CDR2 YYDKDF, per germline (reference sequence). CDR3 length equals 13 residues. V lost 4 bases to trimming and J lost 5 bases, with 8 bases between them. CDR3 bases: TGTGCCACCAGCAACGAAGGGAATGAAAAACTGTTTTTT. Its protein is CATSNEGNEKLFF.

This clone was picked up one time. The J gene is TRBJ1-6, the V gene TRBV25-1, with D unresolved. V lost 5 bases and J 2 bases, leaving 7 bases between the germline ends. This CDR3 has 14 amino acids. Germline V lookup: CDR1 MGHDK, CDR2 SYGVNS. The CDR3 bases are TGTGCCAGCAGTAGGGTCACCTATAATTCACCCCTCCACTTT. Amino acid sequence: CASSRVTYNSPLHF.

This chain joins TRBV30 and TRBJ1-5; TRBD1 matches at 7 bases. The CDR3 covers 12 residues. CDR1 is GTSNPN and CDR2 is SVGIG in the germline V gene (reference sequence). J gave up 10 bases and V 0 bases, and 3 bases lay outside the gene matches. The CDR3 DNA sequence: TGTGCCTGGAGTGTTGACAGGGCACCCCAGCATTTT. Translated, it gives CAWSVDRAPQHF.

The chain has TRBV7-9 and TRBJ1-1; D uncertain. CDR3 length: 13 residues. Germline V gene data show CDR1 as SEHNR and CDR2 as FQNEAQ (reference sequence). Trimming stripped 5 bases from V and 5 bases from J, with 12 bases between. The CDR3 protein is CASSPDLGTEAFF. In DNA form, the CDR3 reads TGTGCCAGCAGCCCGGACCTGGGGACTGAAGCTTTCTTT.

In this sample, this clone turned up a few times. The chain combines TRBV30 with TRBJ1-2, with 11 bases matching TRBD1. Germline V gene sequence: CDR1 GTSNPN, CDR2 SVGIG (reference sequence). The CDR3 consists of 12 residues. After removal of 5 bases from V and 8 bases from J, the junction contained 4 bases not matched to a gene. The CDR3 nucleotides read TGTGCCTGGGGACAGGGGGCCGGGGGCTACACCTTC. Its translation: CAWGQGAGGYTF.

The chain uses TRBV30 and TRBJ2-2; D possibly corresponds to TRBD1 (5 bases). Trimming removed 8 bases at V and 1 base at J, with 8 bases between. The germline gives CDR1 GTSNPN, CDR2 SVGIG (reference sequence). This CDR3 spans 12 amino acids. The CDR3 region is CALTENTGELFF. The CDR3 nucleotides are TGTGCCCTGACAGAGAACACCGGGGAGCTGTTTTTT.

This clone was seen a handful of times. The chain joins TRBV19 to TRBJ1-5, with D perhaps matching TRBD1 (5 bases). Trimming removed 9 bases from V and 0 bases from J, with 12 bases in between. Germline values: CDR1 LNHDA, CDR2 SQIVND (reference sequence). The CDR3 length is 14 residues. Written as DNA, the CDR3 is TGTGCCAGCCGTAGGGGTTATAGCAATCAGCCCCAGCATTTT. The encoded protein is CASRRGYSNQPQHF.

The V and J genes are TRBV27 and TRBJ2-7; 9 bases fit TRBD1. With 5 bases clipped from V and 3 bases from J, the junction kept 11 bases outside the gene matches. The CDR3 length is 16 residues. The germline gives CDR1 MNHEY, CDR2 SMNVEV (reference sequence). CDR3 nucleotides: TGTGCCAGCAGTCTCCCCCCCGGGACAGGGCACTACGAGCAGTACTTC. Its translation: CASSLPPGTGHYEQYF.